What follows are 27 T cell receptor beta chains derived from one specimen sequenced in a study of blood T cell repertoires in COVID-19. Sequencing was performed with immunoSEQ multiplex PCR; in TCRdb, only in-frame clones are kept and a portion is missing. The table records 99,000 or so clones, approximately 72% of them present only once. Sequenced input: peripheral blood. These receptors were taken from a woman in her sixties or seventies with acute or convalescent COVID-19.

The V call is TRBV3-1 (or the pseudogene TRBV3-2), the J call TRBJ2-3; TRBD2 is a possible D gene (5 bases). V dropped 5 bases and J dropped 1 base, with 13 bases sitting between them. The CDR3 is made up of 15 amino acids. Germline CDR1 LGHDT, CDR2 YNNKEL (reference sequence). CDR3 sequence reads: CASSLRRGRTDTQYF. The CDR3 DNA reads TGTGCCAGCAGCTTGCGACGGGGTCGCACAGATACGCAGTATTTT.

The rearrangement joins TRBV7-2 to TRBJ2-2, with TRBD2 matching 9 bases. CDR3 length: 16 amino acids. The junction had 14 bases not matched to a gene; V was cut back by 5 bases and J by 10 bases. CDR1 is SGHTA, CDR2 FQGNSA, per germline. CDR3 bases: TGTGCCAGCAGCCACAGGGGACTAGCTGGGATCCCGGAGCTGTTTTTT. This codes for CASSHRGLAGIPELFF.

Ten or more counts support this clone. This chain connects TRBV7-9 to TRBJ1-2; D perhaps matches TRBD1 (5 bases). This CDR3 has 14 amino acids. V dropped 4 bases and J dropped 6 bases, with 15 bases sitting between them. Germline loops: CDR1 SEHNR, CDR2 FQNEAQ (reference sequence). CDR3 residues: CASSSYGRDDGYTF. As DNA, the CDR3 is TGTGCCAGCAGCTCATACGGGAGGGACGATGGCTACACCTTC.

The rearrangement joins TRBV7-2 to TRBJ1-6; D might be TRBD1 (6 bases). The CDR3 length is 15 residues. V shed 1 base and J shed 8 bases, with 12 bases lying between them. Looked up from germline, CDR1 is SGHTA and CDR2 is FQGNSA. In DNA form, the CDR3 reads TGTGCCAGCAGCTTAGGCGGTACAGGGTATTCACCCCTCCACTTT. Residues: CASSLGGTGYSPLHF.

The chain employs TRBV28 and TRBJ2-2, with TRBD1 matching 9 bases. The V segment lost 5 bases and the J segment 6 bases; nucleotides outside the gene matches: 4. This CDR3 has 14 residues. Germline CDR1 is MDHEN and CDR2 is SYDVKM. This CDR3 is CASSGTGRAGELFF. The CDR3 bases are TGTGCCAGCAGTGGGACAGGGCGAGCCGGGGAGCTGTTTTTT.

CDR3 protein: CAWRRQVPNTEAFF. The CDR3 bases are TGTGCCTGGAGAAGACAGGTCCCGAACACTGAAGCTTTCTTT. The gene calls are TRBV30 and TRBJ1-1, with D possibly TRBD1 on 6 matching bases. With 3 bases removed from V and 1 base from J, the gap between germline ends came to 12 bases. Per the germline V gene, CDR1 is GTSNPN and CDR2 is SVGIG (reference sequence). CDR3 length equals 14 residues. Variable domain in full (rest from reference TRBV30 and TRBJ1-1): SQTIHQWPATLVQPVGSPLSLECTVEGTSNPNLYWYRQAAGRGLQLLFYSVGIGQISSEVPQNLSASRPQDRQFILSSKKLLLSDSGFYLCAWRRQVPNTEAFFGQGTRLTVV.

The chain couples TRBV18 to TRBJ2-3; D remains unclear. Germline V gene sequence: CDR1 KGHSH, CDR2 LQKENI. This CDR3 comprises 15 residues. Trimming stripped 3 bases from V and 2 bases from J, with 12 bases between. CDR3 coding DNA: TGTGCCAGCTCACCCCTGTCAGGCCCCACAGATACGCAGTATTTT. Translating it yields CASSPLSGPTDTQYF.

The rearrangement joins TRBV21-1 to TRBJ2-6; whether TRBD1, the table's D call, matches the DNA was not checked. TRBV21-1 is classified as a pseudogene. This CDR3 contains 17 residues. Written as DNA, the CDR3 is TGTGCCAGCAGAAAAGAAGACCCAGGGTCTGGGGCCAACGTCCTGACTTTC. This sequence encodes CASRKEDPGSGANVLTF.

This chain connects TRBV19 to TRBJ1-5; D unresolved. The CDR3 runs to 14 residues. Germline V lookup: CDR1 LNHDA, CDR2 SQIVND (reference sequence). V lost 5 bases and J 4 bases, leaving 12 bases between the germline ends. CDR3 in amino acids: CASSVPGANQPQHF. CDR3 bases: TGTGCCAGTAGTGTTCCGGGAGCAAATCAGCCCCAGCATTTT.

A note on this clone: The identical CDR3 is also encoded by other nucleotide sequences in the sample. The V gene is TRBV18, the J gene TRBJ2-7; 7 bases align to TRBD1. The CDR3 covers 13 residues. Losses at the gene ends were 6 bases for V and 2 bases for J; bases not matched to a gene: 4. CDR1 and CDR2 from the germline V gene are KGHSH and LQKENI. The CDR3 region has the DNA TGTGCCAGCTCCCCGCAGGGGGCCTACGAGCAGTACTTC. Its protein is CASSPQGAYEQYF. Based on the CDR3 plus reference TRBV18 and TRBJ2-7, the full variable domain is NAGVMQNPRHLVRRRGQEARLRCSPMKGHSHVYWYRQLPEEGLKFMVYLQKENIIDESGMPKERFSAEFPKEGPSILRIQQVVRGDSAAYFCASSPQGAYEQYFGPGTRLTVT.

The rearrangement uses TRBV30 and TRBJ1-2, with TRBD1 matching 8 bases. V was clipped by 0 bases and J by 4 bases; unmatched bases: 4. Per germline, CDR1 GTSNPN and CDR2 SVGIG (reference sequence). The CDR3 has 14 residues. The DNA of the CDR3 is TGTGCCTGGAGTGTGGCAGGGGGCGGCTATGGCTACACCTTC. Translating it yields CAWSVAGGGYGYTF.

This clone appeared a single time. This chain joins TRBV7-9 and TRBJ2-3; the match to TRBD2 covers 10 bases. V lost 5 bases and J lost 2; bases outside the gene matches: 4. Germline CDR1 SEHNR, CDR2 FQNEAQ (reference sequence). This CDR3 comprises 15 residues. In DNA, the CDR3 is TGTGCCAGCAGCCCAAGCGGGGGGGCCACAGATACGCAGTATTTT. It translates to CASSPSGGATDTQYF.

This sequence joins TRBV7-9 and TRBJ2-6, with 7 bases identical to TRBD1. V lost 5 bases and J lost 5; bases outside the gene matches: 12. Germline V gene sequence: CDR1 SEHNR, CDR2 FQNEAQ (reference sequence). CDR3 length equals 17 residues. The CDR3 sequence is CASSQRITGVRANVLTF. CDR3 sequence (DNA): TGTGCCAGCAGCCAGAGAATAACAGGGGTGAGGGCCAACGTCCTGACTTTC.

This chain links TRBV6-2 or TRBV6-3 with TRBJ1-1, with 7 bases that match TRBD1. V shed 2 bases and J 1 base; nucleotides not matched to a gene: 1. The germline CDR1 and CDR2 sequences are MNHEY and SVGEGT. CDR3 size: 14 residues. CDR3 coding DNA: TGTGCCAGCAGTTACCCAGGGGGGAACACTGAAGCTTTCTTT. Residues: CASSYPGGNTEAFF.

This clone was observed a few times. This sequence joins TRBV30 and TRBJ2-7; either TRBD1 or TRBD2 may supply D (7 bases each). The germline gives CDR1 GTSNPN, CDR2 SVGIG (reference sequence). Trimming cost V 5 bases and J 6 bases, with 11 bases left between them. This CDR3 is built from 11 residues. CDR3 amino acids: CAWGRGLEQYF. The CDR3 DNA is TGTGCCTGGGGGAGGGGGCTCGAGCAGTACTTC.

The chain employs TRBV2 and TRBJ1-5; TRBD1 matches at 11 bases. The V and J ends lost 7 bases and 2 bases, in that order; junction bases with no gene match: 10. CDR1 is SNHLY and CDR2 is FYNNEI in the germline V gene. The CDR3 runs to 17 residues. CDR3 in amino acids: CASTGTGGPVGNQPQHF. DNA of the CDR3: TGTGCCAGCACCGGGACAGGGGGTCCCGTTGGCAATCAGCCCCAGCATTTT. Full variable domain (outside the CDR3, taken from reference TRBV2 and TRBJ1-5): EPEVTQTPSHQVTQMGQEVILRCVPISNHLYFYWYRQILGQKVEFLVSFYNNEISEKSEIFDDQFSVERPDGSNFTLKIRSTKLEDSAMYFCASTGTGGPVGNQPQHFGDGTRLSIL.

V and J are TRBV2 and TRBJ2-7; D might be TRBD2 (6 bases). Germline CDR1 is SNHLY and CDR2 is FYNNEI. V dropped 7 bases and J dropped 1 base, with 8 bases sitting between them. This CDR3 spans 12 amino acids. CDR3 region: CASTAGSYEQYF. The DNA for the CDR3 is TGTGCCAGCACGGCGGGGTCCTACGAGCAGTACTTC. Using reference TRBV2 and TRBJ2-7 for the parts outside the CDR3, the full variable domain is EPEVTQTPSHQVTQMGQEVILRCVPISNHLYFYWYRQILGQKVEFLVSFYNNEISEKSEIFDDQFSVERPDGSNFTLKIRSTKLEDSAMYFCASTAGSYEQYFGPGTRLTVT.

This clone is a singleton in its sample. The rearrangement uses TRBV6-6 and TRBJ1-2; 8 positions agree with TRBD1. CDR1 and CDR2 (germline): MNHNY, SVGAGI (reference sequence). After removal of 6 bases from V and 1 base from J, the junction contained 4 bases not matched to a gene. This CDR3 has 14 residues. In nucleotides, the CDR3 is TGTGCCAGCAGACTCGGACAGGGTAACTATGGCTACACCTTC. Residues: CASRLGQGNYGYTF.

This clone was detected many times. The gene calls are TRBV29-1 and TRBJ2-1, with TRBD1 identical over 7 bases. The CDR3 is made up of 13 amino acids. J gave up 4 bases and V 6 bases, and 6 bases lay outside the gene matches. Germline CDR1 and CDR2: SQVTM and ANQGSEA. The CDR3 bases are TGCAGCGTCACGACAGGGTTATACAATGAGCAGTTCTTC. This codes for CSVTTGLYNEQFF.

A few counts support this clone. The chain has TRBV7-9 and TRBJ1-5; 7 positions agree with TRBD1. Looked up from germline, CDR1 is SEHNR and CDR2 is FQNEAQ (reference sequence). CDR3 length equals 17 residues. V shed 1 base and J 0 bases; nucleotides not matched to a gene: 6. This CDR3 is CASSLGAGGHSNQPQHF. In DNA, the CDR3 is TGTGCCAGCAGCTTAGGGGCAGGGGGTCATAGCAATCAGCCCCAGCATTTT.

This rearrangement joins TRBV3-1 (or the pseudogene TRBV3-2) to TRBJ2-1; TRBD2 matches at 11 bases. Germline CDR1 LGHDT, CDR2 YNNKEL (reference sequence). V dropped 10 bases and J dropped 9; count of bases not matched to a gene: 29. This CDR3 is built from 20 residues. CDR3 in DNA: TGTGCCACTACCGGGGGCCGAGGATCGCCGGGTAGCGGGGGGGCCGTTGAGCAGTTCTTC. It encodes CATTGGRGSPGSGGAVEQFF.

This clone was seen repeatedly, ten times or more. The chain uses TRBV18 and TRBJ1-1; 10 positions match TRBD1. CDR1 and CDR2 from the germline V gene are KGHSH and LQKENI. The V segment lost 0 bases and the J segment 3 bases; nucleotides outside the gene matches: 4. The CDR3 consists of 16 residues. In nucleotides, the CDR3 is TGTGCCAGCTCACCACCGGGGGGACAGGGGCACACTGAAGCTTTCTTT. Its protein is CASSPPGGQGHTEAFF.

In its sample, this clone was seen many times. This chain connects TRBV6-1 to TRBJ1-2; 9 bases line up with TRBD1. Germline-derived CDR1 and CDR2 are MNHNS and SASEGT. V gave up 4 bases and J gave up 0 bases; unmatched junction bases: 9. The CDR3 runs to 17 residues. The CDR3, as DNA: TGTGCCAGCAGTGCCGGGACAGGGCCGTCTTCTAACTATGGCTACACCTTC. It encodes CASSAGTGPSSNYGYTF.

J is TRBJ1-2 and V is TRBV25-1; TRBD1 matches 9 bases. This CDR3 has 14 residues. V lost 6 bases and J lost 3; bases outside the gene matches: 5. Germline CDR1 is MGHDK and CDR2 is SYGVNS. The CDR3 DNA is TGTGCCAGCAGGGGGACAGGGAGAGACTATGGCTACACCTTC. Amino acid sequence: CASRGTGRDYGYTF.

Only a few counts were recorded for this clone. The chain carries TRBV18 and TRBJ1-4; TRBD1 aligns across 9 bases. The CDR3 consists of 14 residues. The V gene's germline CDR1 is KGHSH and CDR2 LQKENI. Trimming took 2 bases from V and 7 from J; bases not matched to a gene: 2. CDR3 DNA sequence: TGTGCCAGCTCACCATACAGGGGGCTTGAAAAACTGTTTTTT. Its translation: CASSPYRGLEKLFF.

V and J are TRBV27 and TRBJ2-7; 9 bases align to TRBD1. The V gene end was trimmed by 3 bases and the J gene end by 6 bases; junction bases not matched to a gene: 6. The CDR3 spans 14 residues. Per the germline V gene, CDR1 is MNHEY and CDR2 is SMNVEV (reference sequence). CDR3: CASSFPGQGSEQYF. The CDR3 nucleotides read TGTGCCAGCAGTTTCCCCGGACAGGGGAGCGAGCAGTACTTC.

V is TRBV19 and J is TRBJ1-4; no reliable D call. V lost 0 bases to trimming and J lost 0 bases, with 11 bases between them. CDR1 LNHDA and CDR2 SQIVND come from the germline V gene (reference sequence). The CDR3 consists of 17 residues. Here the CDR3 reads CASSIEITDATNEKLFF. The CDR3 region has the DNA TGTGCCAGTAGTATAGAAATCACAGACGCAACTAATGAAAAACTGTTTTTT.